Listed here are 3 T cell receptor beta chains from one sample, sequenced in a study of control samples from healthy donors and cancer patients (dated by TCRdb to 2018 to 2020). The library was obtained by the immunoSEQ multiplex PCR assay. Here the immuneACCESS table is served through TCRdb, limited to in-frame sequences with V and J called. Missing clones are a known gap in these copies; in checked studies unresolved V genes cover under half, and the rest lacks a known reason. The sample table records about 2,500 clones; around 97% of these occur just once. More than 1.5% of the sample lies in the top ten. The sequenced sample consisted of PBMCs. These receptors originate from a man in his sixties or seventies with head and neck cancer.

The V call is TRBV24-1, the J call TRBJ2-7; D unresolved. This CDR3 is built from 13 residues. The V end was cut by 4 bases, the J end by 7 bases, with 13 bases between. Germline V gives CDR1 KGHDR, CDR2 SFDVKD. CDR3 nucleotides: TGTGCCACCAGTGACCCCCTACGACGGGAGCAGTACTTC. Its protein product is CATSDPLRREQYF.

The rearrangement joins TRBV27 to TRBJ2-2, with D tentatively TRBD1 (6 bases). The CDR3 consists of 15 residues. The ends were cut back, 3 bases at V and 3 bases at J, with 11 bases in the middle. Germline CDR1 MNHEY, CDR2 SMNVEV (reference sequence). The DNA of the CDR3 is TGTGCCAGCAGTTTTCGACAGGTGGACACCGGGGAGCTGTTTTTT. Amino acid sequence: CASSFRQVDTGELFF.

The chain employs TRBV5-1 and TRBJ2-3; 8 bases agree with TRBD2. CDR1 and CDR2 (germline): SGHRS, YFSETQ. The CDR3 spans 19 residues. V lost 0 bases and J lost 3; bases outside the gene matches: 15. CDR3 amino acids: CASSLDAPGTGGPTDTQYF. CDR3 in DNA: TGCGCCAGCAGCTTGGACGCACCGGGGACGGGGGGGCCGACAGATACGCAGTATTTT.